These T cell receptor beta chains were read from a single sample in a study of CD8 T cells in ankylosing spondylitis. TCRdb redid the calling of the 5' RACE reads with MiXCR, one entry per CDR3 protein. The sample has 750,000 to 850,000 distinct CDR3 sequences; approximately 12% are singletons. The sequenced sample was blood, either unsorted or a sorted T cell fraction (not recorded which). These receptors all come from a male donor with ankylosing spondylitis. CDR3s include the opening cysteine and the closing phenylalanine or tryptophan. D genes are given only for firm matches. Not every row has a clone size; where given, it reads once, few, many or a size class.

abundance | j_gene | v_gene | d_gene | CDR3aa | CDR3nt
few | TRBJ1-4 | TRBV20-1 | TRBD1 | CSADRGNEKLFF | TGCAGTGCTGACAGGGGTAATGAAAAACTGTTTTTT
few | TRBJ2-1 | TRBV27 | . | CASSLLSRGRQGHNEQFF | TGTGCCAGCAGTTTATTGTCACGGGGGAGACAGGGTCACAATGAGCAGTTCTTC
. | TRBJ2-1 | TRBV6-5 | TRBD2 | CASSYGLAGGFNEQFF | TGTGCCAGCAGTTACGGTCTAGCGGGAGGATTCAATGAGCAGTTCTTC
. | TRBJ2-2 | TRBV12-3/TRBV12-4 | . | CASSLVSGRAGELFF | TGTGCCAGCAGTTTAGTTTCCGGGCGTGCCGGGGAGCTGTTTTTT
. | TRBJ2-7 | TRBV6-5 | . | CASSYREGIYEQYF | TGTGCCAGCAGTTACCGCGAAGGAATCTACGAGCAGTACTTC
many | TRBJ2-7 | TRBV12-3/TRBV12-4 | . | CASSHWDSTYEQYF | TGTGCCAGCAGTCATTGGGACTCTACCTACGAGCAGTACTTC
few | TRBJ2-2 | TRBV25-1 | TRBD1 | CASSESDRPTGELFF | TGTGCCAGCAGTGAATCGGACAGGCCCACCGGGGAGCTGTTTTTT
. | TRBJ1-2 | TRBV7-2 | . | CASSPRERQLYGYTF | TGTGCCAGCAGCCCAAGGGAGAGACAACTATATGGCTACACCTTC
many | TRBJ1-1 | TRBV4-3 | TRBD1 | CASSQVGTGRSEAFF | TGCGCCAGCAGCCAAGTCGGGACAGGGCGGTCTGAAGCTTTCTTT
. | TRBJ2-3 | TRBV29-1 | . | CSVGRASGDGTDTQYF | TGCAGCGTTGGTAGGGCCAGTGGAGACGGCACAGATACGCAGTATTTT
few | TRBJ1-2 | TRBV7-2 | . | CASSSRLNPLGYTF | TGTGCCAGCAGCTCCAGGTTGAACCCGCTTGGCTACACCTTC
few | TRBJ2-7 | TRBV20-1 | TRBD1 | CSARTGGRGEQYF | TGCAGTGCTCGGACAGGGGGAAGGGGCGAGCAGTACTTC
. | TRBJ1-5 | TRBV5-1 | . | CASRRDLLSNQPQHF | TGCGCCAGCAGGCGGGACCTACTTAGCAATCAGCCCCAGCATTTT
. | TRBJ2-2 | TRBV5-1 | TRBD1 | CASSGQGGTTGELFF | TGCGCCAGCAGCGGACAGGGCGGTACCACCGGGGAGCTGTTTTTT
. | TRBJ2-5 | TRBV6-5 | . | CASSSGFGGQETQYF | TGTGCCAGCAGTTCCGGGTTCGGAGGTCAAGAGACCCAGTACTTC
many | TRBJ2-2 | TRBV5-5 | TRBD1 | CASSMTGYTGELFF | TGTGCCAGCAGCATGACAGGGTACACCGGGGAGCTGTTTTTT
. | TRBJ2-1 | TRBV15 | . | CATSGDPAHEQFF | TGTGCCACCAGCGGTGACCCGGCGCATGAGCAGTTCTTC
many | TRBJ2-3 | TRBV5-1 | . | CASSTTETADTQYF | TGCGCCAGCAGCACTACGGAGACGGCAGATACGCAGTATTTT
. | TRBJ2-1 | TRBV7-7 | . | CASSSTRGGNEQFF | TGTGCTAGCAGCTCGACCCGTGGGGGCAATGAGCAGTTCTTC
. | TRBJ1-6 | TRBV27 | TRBD1 | CASSFTHSPTGNSPLHF | TGTGCCAGCAGTTTCACCCACAGCCCGACAGGGAATTCACCCCTCCACTTT
. | TRBJ2-1 | TRBV9 | . | CASSVMSGNSYNEQFF | TGTGCCAGCAGCGTAATGAGCGGAAACTCCTACAATGAGCAGTTCTTC
. | TRBJ2-1 | TRBV9 | TRBD2 | CASSVSASGSNEQFF | TGTGCCAGCAGCGTATCGGCTAGCGGGAGTAATGAGCAGTTCTTC
few | TRBJ2-1 | TRBV4-3 | . | CASSQVEADYNEQFF | TGCGCCAGCAGCCAAGTGGAGGCCGACTACAATGAGCAGTTCTTC
. | TRBJ1-4 | TRBV11-2 | . | CASSSLGFGGTTNEKLFF | TGTGCCAGCAGCTCCCTGGGTTTCGGGGGTACAACTAATGAAAAACTGTTTTTT
. | TRBJ2-7 | TRBV4-2 | TRBD1 | CASSQEGQPYEQYF | TGTGCCAGCAGCCAAGAGGGACAGCCCTACGAGCAGTACTTC
. | TRBJ2-7 | TRBV10-3 | . | CAIRAEWGAYEQYF | TGTGCCATCAGGGCTGAGTGGGGGGCCTACGAGCAGTACTTC
. | TRBJ1-2 | TRBV7-2 | TRBD1 | CASSFVRGNYGYTF | TGTGCCAGCAGCTTCGTCAGGGGGAACTATGGCTACACCTTC
. | TRBJ2-3 | TRBV28 | . | CASSSVSDTQYF | TGTGCCAGCAGTTCCGTATCAGATACGCAGTATTTT
many | TRBJ2-1 | TRBV4-3 | TRBD1 | CASSQSGTGYNEQFF | TGCGCCAGCAGCCAGTCCGGGACAGGATACAATGAGCAGTTCTTC
few | TRBJ1-1 | TRBV6-1 | TRBD1 | CASSPAGQRNTEAFF | TGTGCCAGCAGTCCCGCGGGACAGAGAAACACTGAAGCTTTCTTT